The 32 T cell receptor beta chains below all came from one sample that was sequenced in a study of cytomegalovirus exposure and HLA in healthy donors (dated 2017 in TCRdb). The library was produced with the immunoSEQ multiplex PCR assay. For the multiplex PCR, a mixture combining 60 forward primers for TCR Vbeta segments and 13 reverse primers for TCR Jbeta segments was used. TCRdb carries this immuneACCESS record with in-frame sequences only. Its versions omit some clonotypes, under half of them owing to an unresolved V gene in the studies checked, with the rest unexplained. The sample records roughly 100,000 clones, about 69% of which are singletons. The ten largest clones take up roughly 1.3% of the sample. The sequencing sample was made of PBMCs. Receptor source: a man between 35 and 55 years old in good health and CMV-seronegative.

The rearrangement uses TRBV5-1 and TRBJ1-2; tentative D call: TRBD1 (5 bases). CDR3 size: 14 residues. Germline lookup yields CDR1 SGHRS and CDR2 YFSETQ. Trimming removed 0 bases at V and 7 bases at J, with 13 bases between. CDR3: CASSLAGGASGYTF. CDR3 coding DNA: TGCGCCAGCAGCTTGGCCGGAGGGGCTAGTGGCTACACCTTC.

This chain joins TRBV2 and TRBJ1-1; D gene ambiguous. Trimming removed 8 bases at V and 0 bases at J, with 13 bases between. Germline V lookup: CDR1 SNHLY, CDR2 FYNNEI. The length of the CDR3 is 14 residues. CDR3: CASHQESMNTEAFF. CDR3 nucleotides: TGTGCCAGCCACCAGGAATCAATGAACACTGAAGCTTTCTTT.

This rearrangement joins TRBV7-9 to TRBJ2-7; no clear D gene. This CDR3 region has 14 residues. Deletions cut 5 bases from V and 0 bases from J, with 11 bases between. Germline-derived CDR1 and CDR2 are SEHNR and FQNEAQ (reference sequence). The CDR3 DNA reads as TGTGCCAGCAGCCTACCACAGAGCTCCTACGAGCAGTACTTC. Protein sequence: CASSLPQSSYEQYF.

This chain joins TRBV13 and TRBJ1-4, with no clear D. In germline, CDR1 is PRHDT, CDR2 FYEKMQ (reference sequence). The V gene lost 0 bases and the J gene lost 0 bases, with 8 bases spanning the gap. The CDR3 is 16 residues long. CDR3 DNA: TGTGCCAGCAGCTTAGGGACGGACTCAACTAATGAAAAACTGTTTTTT. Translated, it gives CASSLGTDSTNEKLFF.

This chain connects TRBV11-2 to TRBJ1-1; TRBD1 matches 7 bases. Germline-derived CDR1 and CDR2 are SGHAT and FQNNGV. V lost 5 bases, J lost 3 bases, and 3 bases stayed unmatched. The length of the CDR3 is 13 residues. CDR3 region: CASSGQVYTEAFF. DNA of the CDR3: TGTGCCAGCAGCGGACAGGTTTACACTGAAGCTTTCTTT.

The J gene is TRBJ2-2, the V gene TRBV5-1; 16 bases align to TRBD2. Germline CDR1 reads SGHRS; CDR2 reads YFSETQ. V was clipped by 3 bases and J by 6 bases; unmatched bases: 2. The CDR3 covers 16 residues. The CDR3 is CASSSGLAGGSGELFF. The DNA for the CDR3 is TGCGCCAGCAGCTCGGGACTAGCGGGAGGGTCCGGGGAGCTGTTTTTT.

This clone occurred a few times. In DNA, the CDR3 is TGTGCCAGCAGCTTGGAAGTCAGGGCGAACACTGAAGCTTTCTTT. It codes for CASSLEVRANTEAFF. The V call is TRBV5-5, the J call TRBJ1-1, with a possible D match to TRBD1 (5 bases). Germline V gene data show CDR1 as SGHKS and CDR2 as YYEKEE (reference sequence). CDR3 length: 15 residues. The ends were cut back, 0 bases at V and 1 base at J, with 10 bases in the middle.

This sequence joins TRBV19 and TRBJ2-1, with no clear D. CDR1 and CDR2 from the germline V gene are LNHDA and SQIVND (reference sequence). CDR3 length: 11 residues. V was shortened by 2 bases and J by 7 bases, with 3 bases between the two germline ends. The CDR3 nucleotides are TGTGCCAGTAGTATACCGAATGAGCAGTTCTTC. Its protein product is CASSIPNEQFF.

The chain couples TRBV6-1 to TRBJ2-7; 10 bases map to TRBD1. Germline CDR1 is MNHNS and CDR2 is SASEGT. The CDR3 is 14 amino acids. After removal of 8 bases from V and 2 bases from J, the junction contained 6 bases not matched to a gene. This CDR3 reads CASPSDRGPYEQYF. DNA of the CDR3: TGTGCCAGCCCTAGTGACAGGGGGCCCTACGAGCAGTACTTC.

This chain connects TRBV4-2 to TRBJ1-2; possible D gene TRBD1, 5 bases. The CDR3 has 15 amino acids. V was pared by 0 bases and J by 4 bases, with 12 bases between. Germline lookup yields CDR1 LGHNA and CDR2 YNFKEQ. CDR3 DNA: TGTGCCAGCAGCCAAGATAGGGACGGGGGCTATGGCTACACCTTC. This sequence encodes CASSQDRDGGYGYTF.

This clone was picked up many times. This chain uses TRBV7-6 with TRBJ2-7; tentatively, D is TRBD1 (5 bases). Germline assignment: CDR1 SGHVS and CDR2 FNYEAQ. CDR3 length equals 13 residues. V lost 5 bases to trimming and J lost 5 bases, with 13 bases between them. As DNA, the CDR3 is TGTGCCAGCAGCCAGACAGTGGCCCACGAGCAGTACTTC. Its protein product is CASSQTVAHEQYF. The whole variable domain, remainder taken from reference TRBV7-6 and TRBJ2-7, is GAGVSQSPRYKVTKRGQDVALRCDPISGHVSLYWYRQALGQGPEFLTYFNYEAQQDKSGLPNDRFSAERPEGSISTLTIQRTEQRDSAMYRCASSQTVAHEQYFGPGTRLTVT.

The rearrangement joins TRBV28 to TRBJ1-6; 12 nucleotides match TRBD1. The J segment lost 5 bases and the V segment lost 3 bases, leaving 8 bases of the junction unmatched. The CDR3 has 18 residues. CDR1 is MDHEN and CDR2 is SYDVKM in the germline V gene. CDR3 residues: CASSLGTGGVGDNSPLHF. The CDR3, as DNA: TGTGCCAGCAGTTTGGGGACAGGGGGCGTTGGGGATAATTCACCCCTCCACTTT.

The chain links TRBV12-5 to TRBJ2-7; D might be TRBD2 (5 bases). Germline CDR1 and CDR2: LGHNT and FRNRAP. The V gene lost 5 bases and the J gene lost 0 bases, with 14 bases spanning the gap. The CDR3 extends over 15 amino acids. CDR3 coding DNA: TGTGCTAGTGGTGAGACTACAGCGAGCTCCTACGAGCAGTACTTC. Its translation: CASGETTASSYEQYF.

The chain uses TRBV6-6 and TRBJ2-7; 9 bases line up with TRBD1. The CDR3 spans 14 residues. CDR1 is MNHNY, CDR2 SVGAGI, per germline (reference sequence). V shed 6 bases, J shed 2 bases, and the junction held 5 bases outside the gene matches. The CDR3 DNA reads TGTGCCAGCAGATCGGGACAGGGACCCTACGAGCAGTACTTC. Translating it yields CASRSGQGPYEQYF.

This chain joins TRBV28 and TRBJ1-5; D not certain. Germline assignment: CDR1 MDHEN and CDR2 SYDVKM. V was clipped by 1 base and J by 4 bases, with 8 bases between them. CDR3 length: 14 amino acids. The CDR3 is CASSLFSGNQPQHF. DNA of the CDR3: TGTGCCAGCAGTTTATTTTCCGGTAATCAGCCCCAGCATTTT.

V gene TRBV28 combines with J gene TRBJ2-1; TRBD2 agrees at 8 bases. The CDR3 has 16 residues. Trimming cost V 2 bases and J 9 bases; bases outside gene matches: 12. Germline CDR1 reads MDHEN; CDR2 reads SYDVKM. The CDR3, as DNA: TGTGCCAGCAGTTTAGGAACTAGCGGCAGATTAAGTGAGCAGTTCTTC. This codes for CASSLGTSGRLSEQFF.

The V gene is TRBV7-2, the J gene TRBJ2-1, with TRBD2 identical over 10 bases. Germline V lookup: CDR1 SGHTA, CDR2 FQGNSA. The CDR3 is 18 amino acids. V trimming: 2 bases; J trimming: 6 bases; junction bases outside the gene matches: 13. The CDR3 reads CASSLLSLRSGRTNEQFF. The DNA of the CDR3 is TGTGCCAGCAGCTTATTATCCCTACGTAGCGGGAGGACCAATGAGCAGTTCTTC.

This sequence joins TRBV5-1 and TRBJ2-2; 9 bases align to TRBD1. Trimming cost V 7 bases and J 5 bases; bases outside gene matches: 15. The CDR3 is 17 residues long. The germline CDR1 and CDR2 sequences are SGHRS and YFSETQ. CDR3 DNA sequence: TGCGCCAGCGGCTACTTGACAGGGGGAGGTACGACCGGGGAGCTGTTTTTT. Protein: CASGYLTGGGTTGELFF.

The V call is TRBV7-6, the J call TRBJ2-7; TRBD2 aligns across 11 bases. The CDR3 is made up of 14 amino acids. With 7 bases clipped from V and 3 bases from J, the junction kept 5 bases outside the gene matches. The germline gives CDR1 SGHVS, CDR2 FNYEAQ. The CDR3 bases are TGTGCCAGCACCTTGGGGACTAGCGGCTACGAGCAGTACTTC. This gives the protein CASTLGTSGYEQYF.

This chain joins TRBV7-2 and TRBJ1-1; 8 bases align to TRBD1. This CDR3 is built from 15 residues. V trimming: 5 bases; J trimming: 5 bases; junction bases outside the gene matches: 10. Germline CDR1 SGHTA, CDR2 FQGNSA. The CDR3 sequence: CASSPPDRAATEAFF. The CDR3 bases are TGTGCCAGCAGCCCGCCGGACAGGGCGGCGACTGAAGCTTTCTTT.

CDR3 sequence (DNA): TGTGCCAGCAGCGGACAGGGTCAGCAGCATTTT. Translated, it gives CASSGQGQQHF. The chain links TRBV28 to TRBJ1-5, with TRBD1 matching 8 bases. V dropped 6 bases and J dropped 13; count of bases not matched to a gene: 5. The CDR3 covers 11 residues. CDR1 is MDHEN and CDR2 is SYDVKM in the germline V gene.

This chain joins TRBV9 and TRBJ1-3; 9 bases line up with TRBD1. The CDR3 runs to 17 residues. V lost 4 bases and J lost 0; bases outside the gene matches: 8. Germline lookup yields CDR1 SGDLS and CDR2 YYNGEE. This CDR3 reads CASSSRTGDYSGNTIYF. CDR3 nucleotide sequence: TGTGCCAGCAGCTCCCGGACAGGGGATTACTCTGGAAACACCATATATTTT.

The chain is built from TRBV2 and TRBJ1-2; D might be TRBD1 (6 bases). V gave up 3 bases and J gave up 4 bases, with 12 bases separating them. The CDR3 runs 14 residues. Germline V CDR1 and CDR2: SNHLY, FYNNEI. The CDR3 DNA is TGTGCCAGCAGTGAGGGGGGGGCTGCCTATGGCTACACCTTC. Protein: CASSEGGAAYGYTF.

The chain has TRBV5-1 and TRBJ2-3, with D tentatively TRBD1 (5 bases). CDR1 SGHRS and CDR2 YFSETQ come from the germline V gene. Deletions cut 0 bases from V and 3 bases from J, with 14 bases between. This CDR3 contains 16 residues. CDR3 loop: CASSLGVDTRTDTQYF. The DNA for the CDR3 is TGCGCCAGCAGCTTGGGGGTGGACACAAGAACAGATACGCAGTATTTT.

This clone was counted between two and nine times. The CDR3 bases are TGCGCCAGCAGCCAAGTGGCCAGCGCCTACGAGCAGTACTTC. This encodes CASSQVASAYEQYF. The chain has TRBV4-1 and TRBJ2-7; no firm D call. Germline loops: CDR1 MGHRA, CDR2 YSYEKL. The CDR3 is 14 residues long. V shed 1 base and J shed 2 bases, with 9 bases lying between them.

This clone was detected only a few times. The CDR3 reads CASSGQDLSSYNEQFF. CDR3 in DNA: TGTGCCAGCAGCGGACAGGACCTGAGCTCCTACAATGAGCAGTTCTTC. The genes are TRBV5-8 and TRBJ2-1; 7 nucleotides line up with TRBD1. The CDR3 consists of 16 residues. The V segment lost 4 bases and the J segment 0 bases; nucleotides outside the gene matches: 7. In germline, CDR1 is SGHTS, CDR2 YDEGEE.

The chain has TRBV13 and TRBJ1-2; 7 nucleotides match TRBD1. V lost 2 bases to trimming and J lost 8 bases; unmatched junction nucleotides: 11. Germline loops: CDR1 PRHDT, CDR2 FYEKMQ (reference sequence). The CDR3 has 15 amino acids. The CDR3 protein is CASSLSGQPRLGYTF. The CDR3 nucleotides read TGTGCCAGCAGCTTATCGGGACAGCCACGCCTAGGCTACACCTTC. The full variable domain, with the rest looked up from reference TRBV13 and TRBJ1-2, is AAGVIQSPRHLIKEKRETATLKCYPIPRHDTVYWYQQGPGQDPQFLISFYEKMQSDKGSIPDRFSAQQFSDYHSELNMSSLELGDSALYFCASSLSGQPRLGYTFGSGTRLTVV.

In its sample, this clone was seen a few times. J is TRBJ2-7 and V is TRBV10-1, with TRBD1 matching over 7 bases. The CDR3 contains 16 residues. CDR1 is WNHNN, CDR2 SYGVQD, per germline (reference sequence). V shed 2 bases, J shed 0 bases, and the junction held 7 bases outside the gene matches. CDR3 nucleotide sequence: TGCGCCAGCAGTGAGCGGACAGGCTGGAACTCCTACGAGCAGTACTTC. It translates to CASSERTGWNSYEQYF.

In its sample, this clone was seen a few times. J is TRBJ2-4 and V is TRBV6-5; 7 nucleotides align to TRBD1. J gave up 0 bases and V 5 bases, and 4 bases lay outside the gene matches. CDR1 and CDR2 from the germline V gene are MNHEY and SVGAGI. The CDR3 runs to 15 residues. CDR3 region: CASSPGQLAKNIQYF. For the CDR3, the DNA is TGTGCCAGCAGTCCGGGACAGCTAGCCAAAAACATTCAGTACTTC.

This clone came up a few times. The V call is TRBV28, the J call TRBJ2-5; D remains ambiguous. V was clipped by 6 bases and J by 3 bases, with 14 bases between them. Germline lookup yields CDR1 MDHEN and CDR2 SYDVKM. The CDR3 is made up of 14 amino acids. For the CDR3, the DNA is TGTGCCAGCAGCACCGATCAGATAAAAGAGACCCAGTACTTC. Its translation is CASSTDQIKETQYF.

The CDR3 coding sequence is TGTGCCAGCTCACTCGGGACAGGGGGGCTGAACACTGAAGCTTTCTTT. Translation gives CASSLGTGGLNTEAFF. This rearrangement joins TRBV18 to TRBJ1-1; 11 bases agree with TRBD1. The CDR3 covers 16 residues. Germline V CDR1 and CDR2: KGHSH, LQKENI. With 4 bases clipped from V and 0 bases from J, the junction kept 4 bases outside the gene matches. The variable domain in full, completed from reference TRBV18 and TRBJ1-1, reads NAGVMQNPRHLVRRRGQEARLRCSPMKGHSHVYWYRQLPEEGLKFMVYLQKENIIDESGMPKERFSAEFPKEGPSILRIQQVVRGDSAAYFCASSLGTGGLNTEAFFGQGTRLTVV.

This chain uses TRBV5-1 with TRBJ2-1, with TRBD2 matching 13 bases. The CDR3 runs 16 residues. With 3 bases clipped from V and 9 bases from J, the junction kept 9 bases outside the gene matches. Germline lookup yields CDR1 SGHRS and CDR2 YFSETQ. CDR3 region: CASSSLLAGGLGEQFF. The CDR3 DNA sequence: TGCGCCAGCAGCTCGCTACTAGCGGGAGGGCTGGGTGAGCAGTTCTTC.